Here is one T cell receptor (beta chain) with its context. The entry originates in a study of blood T cell repertoires in COVID-19. Study information: The study drew acute and convalescent COVID-19 samples from the United States, Italy and Spain. PBMCs, B-cell-depleted T cells, or T cells were the source of the cDNA or gDNA that made up the material.

Source study methods: Estimation of nucleated cell counts relied on the amplification of reference gene primers. Only in-frame clones appear in the TCRdb table, and some are missing; sequencing was by immunoSEQ multiplex PCR. V, J and clone size are taken as reported in that table, and D and trimming were inferred from the DNA itself. Of 150,000 to 200,000 clones detected, about 88% appear once; the ten largest clones hold 1.5% to 2%. Germline CDR1 and CDR2: SGHAT and FQNNGV. The V segment lost 5 bases and the J segment 4 bases; nucleotides outside the gene matches: 13. The CDR3 covers 16 residues. The chain links TRBV11-2 to TRBJ2-5; 7 bases align to TRBD2. Sequencing was done on a sample of peripheral blood. This receptor was identified in a young man who had recovered from COVID-19. The CDR3: CASSLGLGGSRETQYF. DNA for the CDR3: TGTGCCAGCAGCCTGGGACTGGGCGGGAGCCGAGAGACCCAGTACTTC.